This T cell receptor beta chain is from a study of T cell responses to AZD1222 COVID-19 vaccine. This CDR3 has 15 residues. Trimming left V 2 bases short and J 1 base short, with 11 bases between. The germline V gene has CDR1 SGHVS and CDR2 FQNEAQ. Libraries were prepared by immunoSEQ multiplex PCR; TCRdb keeps only in-frame clonotypes and omits some of them. The repertoire includes 100,000 to 150,000 clones, about nine tenths of them detected once, and around 24% sits in the top ten. The chain links TRBV7-8 to TRBJ1-1; unclear D gene. Sequenced here: peripheral blood, sampled on day 0 of AZD1222 vaccination. The source of this sequence is an adult in good health. The CDR3 spells CASSLMFEGNTEAFF. CDR3 DNA: TGTGCCAGCAGCTTAATGTTTGAGGGGAACACTGAAGCTTTCTTT.